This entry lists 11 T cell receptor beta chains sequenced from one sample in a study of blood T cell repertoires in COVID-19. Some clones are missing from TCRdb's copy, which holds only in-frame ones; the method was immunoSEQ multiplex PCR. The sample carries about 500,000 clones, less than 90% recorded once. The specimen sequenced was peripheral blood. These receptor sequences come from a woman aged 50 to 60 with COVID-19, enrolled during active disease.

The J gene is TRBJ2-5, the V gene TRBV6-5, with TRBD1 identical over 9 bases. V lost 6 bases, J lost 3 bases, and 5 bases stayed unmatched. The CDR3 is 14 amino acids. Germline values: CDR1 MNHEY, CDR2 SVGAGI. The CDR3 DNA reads TGTGCCAGCAGGGGGACAGGGTTAAAAGAGACCCAGTACTTC. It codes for CASRGTGLKETQYF.

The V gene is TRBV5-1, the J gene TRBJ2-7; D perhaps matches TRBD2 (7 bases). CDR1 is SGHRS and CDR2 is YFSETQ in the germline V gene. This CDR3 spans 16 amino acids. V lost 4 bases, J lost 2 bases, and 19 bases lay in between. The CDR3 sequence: CASSPRRGGGAYEQYF. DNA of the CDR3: TGCGCCAGCAGCCCCAGAAGGGGCGGGGGCGCCTACGAGCAGTACTTC.

CDR3 bases: TGTGCCAGCAGCCAGCTCATCGCCGGGACAGGGAGGGCAGATACGCAGTATTTT. It yields the protein CASSQLIAGTGRADTQYF. This rearrangement joins TRBV14 to TRBJ2-3; TRBD1 aligns across 9 bases. The CDR3 extends over 18 amino acids. CDR1 and CDR2 from the germline V gene are SGHDN and FVKESK. After removal of 3 bases from V and 4 bases from J, the junction contained 14 bases not matched to a gene. The full variable domain, with the rest looked up from reference TRBV14 and TRBJ2-3, is EAGVTQFPSHSVIEKGQTVTLRCDPISGHDNLYWYRRVMGKEIKFLLHFVKESKQDESGMPNNRFLAERTGGTYSTLKVQPAELEDSGVYFCASSQLIAGTGRADTQYFGPGTRLTVL.

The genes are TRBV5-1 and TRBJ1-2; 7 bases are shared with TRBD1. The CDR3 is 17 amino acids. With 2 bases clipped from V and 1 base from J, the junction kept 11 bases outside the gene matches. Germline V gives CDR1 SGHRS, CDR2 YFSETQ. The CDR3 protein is CASSLYKGTAYNYGYTF. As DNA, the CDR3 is TGCGCCAGCAGCTTATATAAAGGGACAGCTTATAACTATGGCTACACCTTC. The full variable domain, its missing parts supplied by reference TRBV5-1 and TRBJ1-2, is KAGVTQTPRYLIKTRGQQVTLSCSPISGHRSVSWYQQTPGQGLQFLFEYFSETQRNKGNFPGRFSGRQFSNSRSEMNVSTLELGDSALYLCASSLYKGTAYNYGYTFGSGTRLTVV.

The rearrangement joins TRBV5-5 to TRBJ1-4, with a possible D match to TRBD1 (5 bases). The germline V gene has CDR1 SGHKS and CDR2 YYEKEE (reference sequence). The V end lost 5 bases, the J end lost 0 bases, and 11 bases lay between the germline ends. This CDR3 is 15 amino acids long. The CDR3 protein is CASSLLTATNEKLFF. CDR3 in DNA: TGTGCCAGCAGTCTCTTGACAGCAACTAATGAAAAACTGTTTTTT.

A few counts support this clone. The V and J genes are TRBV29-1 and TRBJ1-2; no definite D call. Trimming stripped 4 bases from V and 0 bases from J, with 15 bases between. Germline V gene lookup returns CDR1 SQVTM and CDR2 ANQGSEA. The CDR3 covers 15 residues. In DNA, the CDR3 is TGCAGCGTTGCCAGAACAACTATGACTAACTATGGCTACACCTTC. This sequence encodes CSVARTTMTNYGYTF.

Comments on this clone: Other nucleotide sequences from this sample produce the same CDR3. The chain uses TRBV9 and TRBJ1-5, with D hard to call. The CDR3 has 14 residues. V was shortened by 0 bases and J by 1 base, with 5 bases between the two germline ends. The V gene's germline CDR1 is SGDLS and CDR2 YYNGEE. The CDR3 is CASSVGGSNQPQHF. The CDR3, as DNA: TGTGCCAGCAGCGTAGGCGGGAGCAATCAGCCCCAGCATTTT.

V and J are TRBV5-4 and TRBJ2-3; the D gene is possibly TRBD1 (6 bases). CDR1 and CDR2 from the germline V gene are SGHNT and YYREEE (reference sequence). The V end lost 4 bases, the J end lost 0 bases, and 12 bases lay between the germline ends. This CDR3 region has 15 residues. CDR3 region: CASSLRTASTDTQYF. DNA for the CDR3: TGTGCCAGCAGCCTGCGGACAGCTAGCACAGATACGCAGTATTTT.

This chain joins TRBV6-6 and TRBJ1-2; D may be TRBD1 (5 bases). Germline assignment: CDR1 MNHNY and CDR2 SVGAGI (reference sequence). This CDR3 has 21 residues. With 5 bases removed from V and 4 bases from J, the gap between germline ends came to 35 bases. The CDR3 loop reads CASSQKHRDGAVIHLPYGYTF. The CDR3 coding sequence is TGTGCCAGCAGTCAAAAACACCGCGATGGGGCAGTGATACACCTCCCCTATGGCTACACCTTC.

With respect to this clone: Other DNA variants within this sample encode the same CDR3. This CDR3 is CASSIDRDQPQHF. The CDR3 nucleotides read TGTGCCAGTAGTATCGACAGGGATCAGCCCCAGCATTTT. V gene TRBV19 combines with J gene TRBJ1-5, with 7 positions matching TRBD1. V lost 3 bases to trimming and J lost 5 bases; unmatched junction nucleotides: 1. The CDR3 covers 13 residues. The germline V gene has CDR1 LNHDA and CDR2 SQIVND (reference sequence).

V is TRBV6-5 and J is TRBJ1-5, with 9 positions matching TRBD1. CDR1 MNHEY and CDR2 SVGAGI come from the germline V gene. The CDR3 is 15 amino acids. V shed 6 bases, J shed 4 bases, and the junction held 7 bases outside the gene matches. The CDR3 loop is CASRPDRGINQPQHF. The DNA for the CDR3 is TGTGCCAGCAGACCGGACAGGGGCATTAATCAGCCCCAGCATTTT.